Below, 27 T cell receptor beta chains from the same sample are listed, as sequenced in a study of shared clonotypes between healthy human individuals. Only in-frame clones appear in the TCRdb table, and some are missing; sequencing was by immunoSEQ multiplex PCR. The profile covers about 1.5 million clones, with 98% appearing a single time and about 0.4% taken by the ten largest. The sequencing sample was made of naive CD4+ T cells sorted from blood. The sample's subset: CD45RA+ positively selected. Receptors originate from a man in his thirties or forties in good health.

As to this clone: Different DNA sequences within this sample yield the same CDR3. This chain joins TRBV5-4 and TRBJ2-3; 10 bases fit TRBD2. This CDR3 region has 16 residues. Trimming at V came to 0 bases and at J to 1 base, leaving 2 bases not matched to a gene. CDR1 is SGHNT, CDR2 YYREEE, per germline (reference sequence). The CDR3 protein is CASSLGGTSGTDTQYF. The CDR3 nucleotides are TGTGCCAGCAGCTTGGGAGGGACTAGCGGCACAGATACGCAGTATTTT.

The chain links TRBV5-1 to TRBJ2-1; 11 bases map to TRBD2. Trimming cost V 3 bases and J 7 bases; bases outside gene matches: 9. The germline CDR1 and CDR2 sequences are SGHRS and YFSETQ. This CDR3 is built from 16 residues. The CDR3 protein is CASSSISGRALNEQFF. The CDR3, as DNA: TGCGCCAGCAGCTCCATTAGCGGGAGGGCCTTGAATGAGCAGTTCTTC. Full variable domain (remainder filled in from reference TRBV5-1 and TRBJ2-1): KAGVTQTPRYLIKTRGQQVTLSCSPISGHRSVSWYQQTPGQGLQFLFEYFSETQRNKGNFPGRFSGRQFSNSRSEMNVSTLELGDSALYLCASSSISGRALNEQFFGPGTRLTVL.

The chain has TRBV25-1 and TRBJ2-1, with no clear D. This CDR3 is 15 amino acids long. The V end was cut by 6 bases, the J end by 0 bases, with 12 bases between. Germline assignment: CDR1 MGHDK and CDR2 SYGVNS. The CDR3 loop is CASSSDIPSYNEQFF. The CDR3 DNA follows: TGTGCCAGCAGCTCTGATATCCCCTCCTACAATGAGCAGTTCTTC.

The rearrangement joins TRBV7-9 to TRBJ2-1, with 14 bases that match TRBD2. Per germline, CDR1 SEHNR and CDR2 FQNEAQ (reference sequence). This CDR3 has 17 residues. With V trimmed by 4 bases and J by 15 bases, 17 bases remained unmatched. CDR3 coding DNA: TGTGCCAGCAGCTCCCTTTCCGGGACTAGCGGGAGACGAGCGGTGTTCTTC. Its protein is CASSSLSGTSGRRAVFF.

The V and J genes are TRBV15 and TRBJ1-4; D is possibly TRBD1 (5 bases). V lost 8 bases and J lost 5, with 18 bases in between. Looked up from germline, CDR1 is LNHNV and CDR2 is YYDKDF (reference sequence). The CDR3 is 15 residues long. CDR3 amino acids: CATGTWSPFNEKLFF. The CDR3 bases are TGTGCCACCGGGACGTGGTCTCCCTTCAATGAAAAACTGTTTTTT.

This sequence joins TRBV7-2 and TRBJ2-1, with 12 bases identical to TRBD2. V dropped 3 bases and J dropped 8; count of bases not matched to a gene: 11. This CDR3 spans 17 amino acids. CDR1 is SGHTA and CDR2 is FQGNSA in the germline V gene. CDR3 sequence (DNA): TGTGCCAGCAGCTTTTCGAGACTAGCGGGAGAAATCCATGAGCAGTTCTTC. Translation gives CASSFSRLAGEIHEQFF.

V usage is TRBV11-2 and J usage is TRBJ2-1; D possibly uses TRBD1 or TRBD2 (5 bases each). The germline V gene encodes CDR1 SGHAT and CDR2 FQNNGV. This CDR3 region has 13 residues. V dropped 3 bases and J dropped 7 bases, with 10 bases sitting between them. CDR3 region: CASSLGTMNEQFF. Here the CDR3 DNA reads TGTGCCAGCAGCTTGGGGACGATGAATGAGCAGTTCTTC.

J is TRBJ2-2 and V is TRBV9, with TRBD2 matching over 10 bases. This CDR3 contains 18 residues. The trim removed 0 bases at V and 6 bases at J, leaving 11 bases unmatched. In germline, CDR1 is SGDLS, CDR2 YYNGEE. The CDR3 nucleotides read TGTGCCAGCAGCGTAGGGCTAGCGGGAGCCCCGTTAGCCGGGGAGCTGTTTTTT. It is translated as CASSVGLAGAPLAGELFF.

The chain joins TRBV7-2 to TRBJ2-1, with 8 positions matching TRBD2. Germline V lookup: CDR1 SGHTA, CDR2 FQGNSA. The CDR3 length is 14 residues. Trimming removed 5 bases from V and 7 bases from J; junction bases left unmatched: 7. The CDR3 sequence is CASSPFGGGNEQFF. In DNA form, the CDR3 reads TGTGCCAGCAGCCCTTTCGGGGGGGGAAATGAGCAGTTCTTC.

The chain employs TRBV19 and TRBJ1-1; D unclear. V was cut by 8 bases and J by 3 bases, with 16 bases left in between. This CDR3 region has 14 residues. The germline CDR1 and CDR2 sequences are LNHDA and SQIVND (reference sequence). In DNA, the CDR3 is TGTGCCAGTCGACGAAGTCCGGGTGACACTGAAGCTTTCTTT. It yields the protein CASRRSPGDTEAFF.

The V and J genes are TRBV2 and TRBJ2-3, with 12 bases fitting TRBD2. CDR1 is SNHLY, CDR2 FYNNEI, per germline. J lost 5 bases, V lost 5 bases, and 17 bases had no gene match. The CDR3 contains 19 residues. The CDR3 sequence: CASSSSFSSGRAGLDTQYF. CDR3 sequence (DNA): TGTGCCAGCAGTTCCTCTTTTTCTAGCGGGAGGGCCGGTTTAGATACGCAGTATTTT.

J is TRBJ2-5 and V is TRBV28; 9 nucleotides match TRBD1. The CDR3 totals 15 residues. After removal of 7 bases from V and 5 bases from J, the junction contained 11 bases not matched to a gene. Germline V CDR1 and CDR2: MDHEN, SYDVKM. The CDR3 DNA reads as TGTGCCAGCACCATTCACAGGGGGCTAGGGGAGACCCAGTACTTC. Its translation: CASTIHRGLGETQYF.

This chain uses TRBV19 with TRBJ2-7; D is ambiguous. CDR1 is LNHDA and CDR2 is SQIVND in the germline V gene (reference sequence). V shed 5 bases and J shed 0 bases, with 5 bases lying between them. The CDR3 has 12 amino acids. The CDR3 DNA reads as TGTGCCAGTAGTGAGGCCTCCTACGAGCAGTACTTC. Its protein is CASSEASYEQYF.

CDR3 DNA: TGTGCCATCAGACTCGGACTAGGAGAGCAGTACTTC. It specifies CAIRLGLGEQYF. This rearrangement joins TRBV10-3 to TRBJ2-7, with TRBD2 matching over 7 bases. Germline CDR1 and CDR2: ENHRY and SYGVKD. V dropped 6 bases and J dropped 7; count of bases not matched to a gene: 6. The CDR3 covers 12 residues.

The table lists this clone with a count of one. The chain carries TRBV9 and TRBJ1-1; 7 bases are shared with TRBD1. J gave up 6 bases and V 0 bases, and 5 bases lay outside the gene matches. The CDR3 is made up of 14 amino acids. Germline V gene data show CDR1 as SGDLS and CDR2 as YYNGEE. CDR3 bases: TGTGCCAGCAGCGTAGTCGACAGGGAGGCTGAAGCTTTCTTT. This encodes CASSVVDREAEAFF.

This chain's CDR3 is CASSLAHGSGSTDTQYF. CDR3 in DNA: TGTGCCAGCAGCTTAGCGCATGGGAGCGGTAGCACAGATACGCAGTATTTT. V gene TRBV7-9 combines with J gene TRBJ2-3; the D gene is possibly TRBD2 (5 bases). Per germline, CDR1 SEHNR and CDR2 FQNEAQ (reference sequence). V shed 0 bases and J shed 0 bases, with 13 bases lying between them. This CDR3 region has 17 residues.

As concerns this clone: Different DNA sequences within this sample yield the same CDR3. The V and J genes are TRBV5-1 and TRBJ2-3; D unresolved. CDR1 and CDR2 from the germline V gene are SGHRS and YFSETQ. The CDR3 extends over 13 amino acids. V dropped 0 bases and J dropped 3 bases, with 5 bases sitting between them. The CDR3 coding sequence is TGCGCCAGCAGCTTGGAGAGTACAGATACGCAGTATTTT. This encodes CASSLESTDTQYF.

The chain employs TRBV7-8 and TRBJ2-5; TRBD2 matches 10 bases. J lost 9 bases, V lost 0 bases, and 10 bases had no gene match. Germline V lookup: CDR1 SGHVS, CDR2 FQNEAQ. This CDR3 spans 16 amino acids. This CDR3 reads CASSLATSGMGWAQYF. The CDR3 DNA follows: TGTGCCAGCAGCTTAGCAACTAGCGGGATGGGGTGGGCCCAGTACTTC. The whole variable domain, filled in from reference TRBV7-8 and TRBJ2-5, reads GAGVSQSPRYKVAKRGQDVALRCDPISGHVSLFWYQQALGQGPEFLTYFQNEAQLDKSGLPSDRFFAERPEGSVSTLKIQRTQQEDSAVYLCASSLATSGMGWAQYFGPGTRLLVL.

The genes are TRBV19 and TRBJ1-5; 7 bases match TRBD1. Germline values: CDR1 LNHDA, CDR2 SQIVND (reference sequence). V lost 4 bases and J lost 3; bases outside the gene matches: 9. This CDR3 has 16 amino acids. DNA of the CDR3: TGTGCCAGTAGTAATCCGACAGGGTCCTCCAATCAGCCCCAGCATTTT. Translated, it gives CASSNPTGSSNQPQHF.

V and J are TRBV5-1 and TRBJ1-4, with unresolved D. Trimming shortened V by 1 base and J by 0 bases, and 4 bases separated the two germline ends. Germline CDR1 reads SGHRS; CDR2 reads YFSETQ. This CDR3 region has 14 residues. The CDR3 loop is CASSLSTTNEKLFF. CDR3 in DNA: TGCGCCAGCAGCTTGAGTACAACTAATGAAAAACTGTTTTTT.

The chain recombines TRBV27 with TRBJ2-7; D gene unclear. The V end lost 4 bases, the J end lost 4 bases, and 20 bases lay between the germline ends. The germline gives CDR1 MNHEY, CDR2 SMNVEV (reference sequence). The length of the CDR3 is 16 residues. The CDR3 region is CASSSRPSRSSYEQYF. CDR3 coding DNA: TGTGCCAGCAGTTCACGCCCCAGTCGTTCCTCTTACGAGCAGTACTTC.

The J gene is TRBJ2-5, the V gene TRBV18; D remains unclear. Germline loops: CDR1 KGHSH, CDR2 LQKENI. CDR3 size: 13 residues. With 4 bases removed from V and 3 bases from J, the gap between germline ends came to 9 bases. CDR3 loop: CASSRARKETQYF. The DNA of the CDR3 is TGTGCCAGCTCACGAGCCAGAAAAGAGACCCAGTACTTC.

The gene calls are TRBV18 and TRBJ1-2, with D tentatively TRBD1 (6 bases). The CDR3 contains 14 residues. V shed 0 bases and J shed 7 bases, with 12 bases lying between them. Germline assignment: CDR1 KGHSH and CDR2 LQKENI. The CDR3 is CASSPPGGGGGYTF. DNA of the CDR3: TGTGCCAGCTCACCACCGGGCGGGGGCGGTGGCTACACCTTC.

J is TRBJ2-7 and V is TRBV29-1, with TRBD1 as a possible D gene (5 bases). The CDR3 has 13 amino acids. Germline CDR1 and CDR2: SQVTM and ANQGSEA. V gave up 6 bases and J gave up 2 bases, with 14 bases separating them. CDR3 region: CSVDSPPTYEQYF. CDR3 in DNA: TGCAGCGTCGACAGCCCGCCAACCTACGAGCAGTACTTC.

The V and J genes are TRBV29-1 and TRBJ2-7; TRBD2 matches at 8 bases. Per the germline V gene, CDR1 is SQVTM and CDR2 is ANQGSEA. V shed 5 bases, J shed 3 bases, and the junction held 9 bases outside the gene matches. This CDR3 has 14 amino acids. The CDR3 DNA reads as TGCAGCGTTACATCAGCGGGAGAGGGCTACGAGCAGTACTTC. This codes for CSVTSAGEGYEQYF.

This rearrangement joins TRBV5-4 to TRBJ1-1; TRBD1 matches 9 bases. The CDR3 sequence is 14 residues long. V lost 4 bases to trimming and J lost 10 bases; unmatched junction nucleotides: 11. Germline V gene sequence: CDR1 SGHNT, CDR2 YYREEE (reference sequence). CDR3 region: CASSTTGGRAGAFF. Written as DNA, the CDR3 is TGTGCCAGCAGCACGACAGGGGGACGAGCGGGAGCTTTCTTT.

This chain connects TRBV9 to TRBJ2-3; no definite D call. V was clipped by 0 bases and J by 0 bases, with 11 bases between them. Germline V lookup: CDR1 SGDLS, CDR2 YYNGEE. This CDR3 spans 16 amino acids. The CDR3 spells CASSVDERPSTDTQYF. The DNA for the CDR3 is TGTGCCAGCAGCGTAGATGAGCGACCTAGCACAGATACGCAGTATTTT.